The present entry profiles one T cell receptor (beta chain) with its context. This clonotype was seen a handful of times. The antigen this receptor binds is unknown. No base quality information exists; no much larger clone differs at one position. Reads for this sample came from an Illumina NovaSeq 6000. TCR cDNA was made using 5'RACE template switching, a step that added a universal primer site and unique molecular identifiers. cDNA synthesis was primed from both the TCR alpha and TCR beta constant segments. Library amplification used two PCR steps, and the second PCR step added sample barcodes and sequencing adapters. Libraries were sequenced on Illumina HiSeq 2500 (2x100 bp) or NovaSeq (2x150 bp). The paper's data handling went like this. Reads were demultiplexed and collapsed into UMI consensus sequences with MIGEC, and V(D)J alignment was performed with MiXCR. Clonotypes responding to the vaccine were identified with edgeR on replicate PBMC samples, with the criteria of FDR below 0.01 and a log2 fold change above 5 up to day 15. CD4 or CD8 identity was assigned to each bulk clonotype according to whether the clonotype was present at higher abundance in the sequenced CD4 repertoire or the sequenced CD8 repertoire. In TCRdb, the public reads were trimmed at Q25 with fastp and aligned with MiXCR, with productive beta chains retained. Records with the same CDR3 protein are collapsed into one entry carrying the most frequent genes and DNA. TCRdb's processing, not the authors' own work, is the source of the V and J calls. Present in this sample are about 350,000 distinct CDR3 sequences, roughly 4.3% of which were seen just once. The ten largest clones take up roughly 25% of the sample.

The data originate from a study of T cells after yellow fever vaccination (dated by TCRdb to about 2019). As for the study more broadly: The SMART-Seq v4 Ultra Low Input RNA kit was used to prepare libraries from fractions with low cell numbers. Bulk TCR alpha and beta repertoires were sequenced longitudinally to track T-cell clones before and after primary and booster YFV17D yellow fever vaccination. The cohort comprised two healthy male donors, one aged 18 to 30 and one aged 30 to 40 years. Bulk PBMC replicates and cell subsets were isolated from blood drawn at multiple timepoints before and after both primary and secondary immunization.

Broader findings and caveats from the paper: FACS-sorted repertoires could contain abundant contaminating clonotypes from the bulk population, so computational filtering was required. The secondary T-cell response was weaker than the primary response but faster, peaking on day 5 instead of day 15. The study included only two donors, which limits how far the findings can be generalized. A small share of clonotypes occurred in both CD4 and CD8 compartments, likely arising from convergent recombination. After the booster, most of the clones that had expanded following primary vaccination were detected again (approximately 96% of CD4 and 80% to 90% of CD8), which suggests that memory was broadly maintained.

The treatment or condition label here, explained by the study, means: live attenuated yellow fever vaccine strain. At each blood-draw timepoint, two biological replicates of bulk PBMCs were collected. PBMCs were isolated from peripheral blood using a standard Ficoll-Paque protocol. TriZol was used to extract RNA from bulk PBMCs, from CD4 and CD8 fractions, and from dextramer-positive and dextramer-negative fractions. This receptor was identified in a man aged 18 to 30 who received the YFV17D yellow fever vaccine. The source was PBMCs, collected 5 days after the yellow fever booster vaccination.

Read as DNA, the sequence is TGCGCCAGCAGCTTGGAGCGCGGGGGTGCGAACACCGGGGAGCTGTTTTTT. Its protein reads: CASSLERGGANTGELFF. The rearranged chain carries TRBV5-1 and TRBJ2-2; 7 of the junction bases match TRBD2. Reading from cysteine to phenylalanine, the CDR3 counts 17 amino acids. Just CDR3 DNA is preserved here, 51 bases in frame from base 1. CDR1 and CDR2 (SGHRS, YFSETQ) derive from the germline V gene. V and J are trimmed by 0 bases and 0 bases, and the gene matches miss 5 bases of the junction.